The source of this TCR beta chain is a study of blood T cells in healthy people across ages. Study findings and constraints: It was held that the diversity estimates obtained from one million T cells were underestimates.

This clonotype was seen only a few times. Its antigen is not identified. There are 12 residues in the CDR3. From germline, CDR1 is MNHEY and CDR2 SVGAGI. V lost 0 bases, J lost 15 bases, and 12 bases lay in between. A second PCR of about 6 to 11 cycles used a sample-barcoded 5' primer and a J-beta primer mix. A template-switch adaptor with 12 random nucleotides tagged each cDNA molecule. TCRdb ran MiXCR on the 5' RACE reads and lists one entry per CDR3 protein. The sample has about 1.4 million distinct CDR3 sequences, approximately 59% seen once. The sequence was obtained from a man aged 18 to 30 in good health. This sequence joins TRBV6-5 and TRBJ2-4; D unresolved. Sequenced material: blood. This CDR3 reads CASSYSKGPLYF. CDR3 nucleotide sequence: TGTGCCAGCAGTTACTCGAAGGGTCCGCTGTACTTC.